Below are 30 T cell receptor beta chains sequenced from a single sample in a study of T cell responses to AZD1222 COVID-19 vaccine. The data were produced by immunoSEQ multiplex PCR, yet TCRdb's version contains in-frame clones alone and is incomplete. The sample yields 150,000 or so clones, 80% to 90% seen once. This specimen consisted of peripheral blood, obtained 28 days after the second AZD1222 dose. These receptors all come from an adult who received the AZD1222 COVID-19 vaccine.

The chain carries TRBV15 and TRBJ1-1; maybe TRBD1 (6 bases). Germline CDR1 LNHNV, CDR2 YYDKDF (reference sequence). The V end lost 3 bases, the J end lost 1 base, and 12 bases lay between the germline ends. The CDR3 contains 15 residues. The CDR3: CATSSPGGPNTEAFF. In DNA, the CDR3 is TGTGCCACCAGCAGTCCCGGGGGGCCGAACACTGAAGCTTTCTTT.

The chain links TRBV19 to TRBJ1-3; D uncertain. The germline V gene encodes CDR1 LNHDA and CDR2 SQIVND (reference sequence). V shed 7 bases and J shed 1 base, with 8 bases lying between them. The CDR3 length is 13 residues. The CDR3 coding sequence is TGTGCCAGTATCATGTCTTCTGGAAACACCATATATTTT. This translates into CASIMSSGNTIYF.

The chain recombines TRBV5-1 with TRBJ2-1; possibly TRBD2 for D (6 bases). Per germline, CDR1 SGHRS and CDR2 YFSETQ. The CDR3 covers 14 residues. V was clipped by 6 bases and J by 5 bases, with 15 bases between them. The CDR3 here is CASMGGALNNEQFF. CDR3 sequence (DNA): TGCGCCAGCATGGGCGGGGCGTTAAACAATGAGCAGTTCTTC.

CDR3 coding DNA: TGTGCCAGCAGTCCCGAGGGGATCTACGAGCAGTACTTC. Residues: CASSPEGIYEQYF. The chain has TRBV12-3 or TRBV12-4 and TRBJ2-7; perhaps D is TRBD1 or TRBD2 (5 bases each). The CDR3 loop spans 13 amino acids. V lost 5 bases, J lost 3 bases, and 11 bases lay in between.

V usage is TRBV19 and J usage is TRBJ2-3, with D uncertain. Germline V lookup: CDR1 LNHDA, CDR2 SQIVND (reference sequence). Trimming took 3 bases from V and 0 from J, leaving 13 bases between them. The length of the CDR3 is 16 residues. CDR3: CASSISWASSTDTQYF. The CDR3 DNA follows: TGTGCCAGTAGTATTTCCTGGGCTTCTAGCACAGATACGCAGTATTTT.

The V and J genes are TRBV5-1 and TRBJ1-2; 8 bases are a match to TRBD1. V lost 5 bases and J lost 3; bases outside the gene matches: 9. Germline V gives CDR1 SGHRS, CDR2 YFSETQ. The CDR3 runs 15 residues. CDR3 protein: CASSSFPGQDYGYTF. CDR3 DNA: TGCGCCAGCAGTTCTTTCCCGGGACAGGACTATGGCTACACCTTC. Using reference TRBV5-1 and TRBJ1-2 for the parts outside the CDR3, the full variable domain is KAGVTQTPRYLIKTRGQQVTLSCSPISGHRSVSWYQQTPGQGLQFLFEYFSETQRNKGNFPGRFSGRQFSNSRSEMNVSTLELGDSALYLCASSSFPGQDYGYTFGSGTRLTVV.

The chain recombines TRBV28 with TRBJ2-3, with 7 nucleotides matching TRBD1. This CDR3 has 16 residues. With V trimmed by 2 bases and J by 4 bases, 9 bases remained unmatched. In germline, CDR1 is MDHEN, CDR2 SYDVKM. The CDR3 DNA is TGTGCCAGCAGTTTAATCGGCAGGGGGTTTCCAGATACGCAGTATTTT. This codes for CASSLIGRGFPDTQYF.

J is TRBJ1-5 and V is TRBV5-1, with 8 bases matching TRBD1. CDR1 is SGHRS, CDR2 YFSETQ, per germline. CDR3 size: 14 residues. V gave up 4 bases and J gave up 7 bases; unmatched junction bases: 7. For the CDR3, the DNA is TGCGCCAGCAGCCCGGGGGCAGGGGGCCAGCCCCAGCATTTT. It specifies CASSPGAGGQPQHF. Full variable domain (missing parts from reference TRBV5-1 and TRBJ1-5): KAGVTQTPRYLIKTRGQQVTLSCSPISGHRSVSWYQQTPGQGLQFLFEYFSETQRNKGNFPGRFSGRQFSNSRSEMNVSTLELGDSALYLCASSPGAGGQPQHFGDGTRLSIL.

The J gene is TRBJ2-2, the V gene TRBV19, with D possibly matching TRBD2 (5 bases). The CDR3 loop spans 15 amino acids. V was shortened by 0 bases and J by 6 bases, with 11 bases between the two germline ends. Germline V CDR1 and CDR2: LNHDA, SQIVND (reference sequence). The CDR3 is CASSIDPTSSGELFF. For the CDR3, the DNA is TGTGCCAGTAGTATAGACCCCACTAGTTCCGGGGAGCTGTTTTTT.

DNA for the CDR3: TGTGCCAGCAGTGAATCCGGGGGCACCATATATTTT. Its translation is CASSESGGTIYF. The J gene is TRBJ1-3, the V gene TRBV6-1, with D possibly being TRBD1 (5 bases). V gave up 2 bases and J gave up 9 bases, with 8 bases separating them. The CDR3 runs to 12 residues. Germline CDR1 reads MNHNS; CDR2 reads SASEGT.

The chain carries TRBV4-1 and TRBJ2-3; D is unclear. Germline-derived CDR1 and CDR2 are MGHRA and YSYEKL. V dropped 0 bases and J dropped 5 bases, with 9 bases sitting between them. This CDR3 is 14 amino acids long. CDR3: CASSQDQARDTQYF. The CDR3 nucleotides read TGCGCCAGCAGCCAAGACCAGGCGCGAGATACGCAGTATTTT.

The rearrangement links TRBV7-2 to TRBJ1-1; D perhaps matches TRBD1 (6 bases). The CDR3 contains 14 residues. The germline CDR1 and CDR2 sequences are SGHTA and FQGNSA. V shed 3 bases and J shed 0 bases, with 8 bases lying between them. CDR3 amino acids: CASSLGALNTEAFF. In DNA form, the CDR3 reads TGTGCCAGCAGCTTGGGGGCCCTGAACACTGAAGCTTTCTTT.

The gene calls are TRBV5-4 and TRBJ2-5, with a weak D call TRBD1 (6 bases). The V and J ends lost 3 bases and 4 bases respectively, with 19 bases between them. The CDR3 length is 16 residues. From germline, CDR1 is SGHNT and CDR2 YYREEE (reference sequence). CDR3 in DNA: TGTGCCAGCAGCTCTTCAGGGGCCCTCCTCGGAGAGACCCAGTACTTC. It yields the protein CASSSSGALLGETQYF. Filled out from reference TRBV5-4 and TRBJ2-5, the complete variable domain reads ETGVTQSPTHLIKTRGQQVTLRCSSQSGHNTVSWYQQALGQGPQFIFQYYREEENGRGNFPPRFSGLQFPNYSSELNVNALELDDSALYLCASSSSGALLGETQYFGPGTRLLVL.

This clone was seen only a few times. The CDR3 spells CASSVAGTYEQYF. CDR3 coding DNA: TGTGCCAGCAGTGTAGCTGGAACCTACGAGCAGTACTTC. The chain employs TRBV6-1 and TRBJ2-7; D remains ambiguous. Germline CDR1 is MNHNS and CDR2 is SASEGT. The CDR3 has 13 amino acids. The germline V and J ends were trimmed by 4 bases and 2 bases, with 9 bases remaining between them.

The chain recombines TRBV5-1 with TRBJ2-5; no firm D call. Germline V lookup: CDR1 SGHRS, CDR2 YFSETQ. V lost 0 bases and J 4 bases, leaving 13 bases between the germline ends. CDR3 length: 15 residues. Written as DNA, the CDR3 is TGCGCCAGCAGCTTGGCCCCTTCTTCTGGAGAGACCCAGTACTTC. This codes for CASSLAPSSGETQYF.

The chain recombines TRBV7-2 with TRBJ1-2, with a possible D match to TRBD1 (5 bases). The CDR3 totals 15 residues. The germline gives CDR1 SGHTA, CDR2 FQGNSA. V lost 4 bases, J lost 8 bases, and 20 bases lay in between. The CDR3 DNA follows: TGTGCCAGCAGCTGGAAAAGGGGTGACCCTCGAGGCTACACCTTC. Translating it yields CASSWKRGDPRGYTF. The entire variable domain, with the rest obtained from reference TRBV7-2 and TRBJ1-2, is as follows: GAGVSQSPSNKVTEKGKDVELRCDPISGHTALYWYRQSLGQGLEFLIYFQGNSAPDKSGLPSDRFSAERTGGSVSTLTIQRTQQEDSAVYLCASSWKRGDPRGYTFGSGTRLTVV.

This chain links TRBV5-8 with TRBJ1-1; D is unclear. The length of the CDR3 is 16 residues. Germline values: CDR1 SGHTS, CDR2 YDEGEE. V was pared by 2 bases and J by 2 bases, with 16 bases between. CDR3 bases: TGTGCCAGCAGCTTTACGTCCGGTTTAGGTAACACTGAAGCTTTCTTT. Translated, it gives CASSFTSGLGNTEAFF.

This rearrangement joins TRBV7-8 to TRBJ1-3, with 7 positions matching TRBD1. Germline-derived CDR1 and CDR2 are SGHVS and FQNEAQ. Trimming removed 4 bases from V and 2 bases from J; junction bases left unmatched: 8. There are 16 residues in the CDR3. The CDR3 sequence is CASSYGQVETGNTIYF. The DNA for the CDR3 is TGTGCCAGCAGCTATGGACAGGTGGAGACTGGAAACACCATATATTTT.

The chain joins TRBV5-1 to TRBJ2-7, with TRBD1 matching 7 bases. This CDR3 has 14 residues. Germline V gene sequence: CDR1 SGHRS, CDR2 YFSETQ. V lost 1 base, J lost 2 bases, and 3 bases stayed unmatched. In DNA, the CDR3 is TGCGCCAGCAGCTTGTTTCAGGGGGCCTACGAGCAGTACTTC. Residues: CASSLFQGAYEQYF.

The CDR3 here is CASSSGQNYEQYF. As DNA, the CDR3 is TGTGCCAGCAGCTCGGGACAGAACTACGAGCAGTACTTC. The gene calls are TRBV11-3 and TRBJ2-7; 7 bases agree with TRBD1. J lost 3 bases, V lost 4 bases, and 3 bases had no gene match. The CDR3 runs to 13 residues. CDR1 SGHNT and CDR2 YENEEA come from the germline V gene.

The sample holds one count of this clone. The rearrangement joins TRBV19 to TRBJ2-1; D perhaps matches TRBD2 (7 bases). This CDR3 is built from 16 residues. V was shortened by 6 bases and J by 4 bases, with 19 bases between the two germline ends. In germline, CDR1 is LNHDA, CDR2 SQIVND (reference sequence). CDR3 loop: CASSDWGGTSYNEQFF. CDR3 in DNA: TGTGCCAGTAGCGACTGGGGAGGGACAAGTTACAATGAGCAGTTCTTC.

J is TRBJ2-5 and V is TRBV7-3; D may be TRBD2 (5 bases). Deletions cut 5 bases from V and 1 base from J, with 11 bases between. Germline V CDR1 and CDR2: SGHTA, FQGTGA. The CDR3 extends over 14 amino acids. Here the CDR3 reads CASSPDSFQETQYF. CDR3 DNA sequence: TGTGCCAGCAGCCCGGACTCCTTCCAAGAGACCCAGTACTTC.

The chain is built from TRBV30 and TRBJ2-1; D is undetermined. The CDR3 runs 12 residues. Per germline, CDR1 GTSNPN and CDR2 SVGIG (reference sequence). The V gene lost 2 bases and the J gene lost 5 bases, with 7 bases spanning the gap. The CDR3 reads CAWSNVDNEQFF. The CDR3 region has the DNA TGTGCCTGGAGTAACGTGGACAATGAGCAGTTCTTC.

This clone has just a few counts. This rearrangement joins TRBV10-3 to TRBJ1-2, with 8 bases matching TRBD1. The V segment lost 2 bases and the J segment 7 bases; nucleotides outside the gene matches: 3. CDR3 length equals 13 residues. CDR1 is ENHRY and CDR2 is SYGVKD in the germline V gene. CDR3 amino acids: CAISEGRGLGYTF. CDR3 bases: TGTGCCATCAGTGAGGGCAGGGGGCTTGGCTACACCTTC.

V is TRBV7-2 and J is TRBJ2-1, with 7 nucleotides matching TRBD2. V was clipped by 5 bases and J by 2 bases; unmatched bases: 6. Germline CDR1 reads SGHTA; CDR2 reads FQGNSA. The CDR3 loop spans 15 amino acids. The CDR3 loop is CASSASSGTYNEQFF. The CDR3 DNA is TGTGCCAGCAGCGCCTCTAGCGGAACCTACAATGAGCAGTTCTTC. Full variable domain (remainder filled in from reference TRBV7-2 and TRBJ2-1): GAGVSQSPSNKVTEKGKDVELRCDPISGHTALYWYRQSLGQGLEFLIYFQGNSAPDKSGLPSDRFSAERTGGSVSTLTIQRTQQEDSAVYLCASSASSGTYNEQFFGPGTRLTVL.

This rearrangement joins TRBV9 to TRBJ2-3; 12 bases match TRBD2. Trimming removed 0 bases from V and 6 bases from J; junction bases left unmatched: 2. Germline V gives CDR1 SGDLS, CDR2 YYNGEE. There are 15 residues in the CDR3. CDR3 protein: CASSVASGRDDTQYF. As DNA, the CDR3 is TGTGCCAGCAGCGTAGCTAGCGGGAGGGATGATACGCAGTATTTT.

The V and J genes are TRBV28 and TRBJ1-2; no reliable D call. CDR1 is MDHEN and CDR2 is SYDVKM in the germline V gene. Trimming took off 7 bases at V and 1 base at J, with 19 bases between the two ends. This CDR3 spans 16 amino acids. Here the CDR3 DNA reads TGTGCCAGCACTACCCCACTGGAAGGGATTAACTATGGCTACACCTTC. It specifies CASTTPLEGINYGYTF.

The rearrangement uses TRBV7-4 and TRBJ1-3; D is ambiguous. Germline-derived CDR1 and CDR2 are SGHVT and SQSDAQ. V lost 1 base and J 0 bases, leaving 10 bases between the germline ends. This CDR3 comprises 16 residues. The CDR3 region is CASSLVGGNSGNTIYF. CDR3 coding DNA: TGTGCCAGCAGCTTAGTTGGCGGCAACTCTGGAAACACCATATATTTT.

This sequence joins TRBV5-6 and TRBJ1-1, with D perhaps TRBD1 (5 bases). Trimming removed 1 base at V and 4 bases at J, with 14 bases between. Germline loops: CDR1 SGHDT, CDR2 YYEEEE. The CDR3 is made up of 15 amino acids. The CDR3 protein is CASSLNPGLGTEAFF. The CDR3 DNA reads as TGTGCCAGCAGCTTGAACCCAGGGCTGGGCACTGAAGCTTTCTTT.

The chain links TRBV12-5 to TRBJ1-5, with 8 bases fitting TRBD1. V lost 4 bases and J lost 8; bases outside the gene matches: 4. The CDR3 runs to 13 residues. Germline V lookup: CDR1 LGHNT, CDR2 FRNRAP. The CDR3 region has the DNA TGTGCTAGTGGTTGGGAACAGGGGGAGCCCCAGCATTTT. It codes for CASGWEQGEPQHF.